Listed here is a single T cell receptor (beta chain). Patients from Seattle were sampled longitudinally, starting during active infection. The sample comes from a study of blood T cell repertoires in COVID-19. Study overall: From T cells, B-cell-depleted T cells, or PBMCs came the material, which was cDNA or gDNA.

This CDR3 has 20 amino acids. Germline lookup yields CDR1 PRHDT and CDR2 FYEKMQ (reference sequence). Trimming cost V 5 bases and J 9 bases, with 35 bases left between them. In the original workflow: The assay estimated nucleated cells by amplifying reference gene primers. The data were produced by immunoSEQ multiplex PCR, yet TCRdb's version contains in-frame clones alone and is incomplete. Clone size and V and J calls were adopted from that table, with D and trimming inferred from the DNA. The repertoire holds about 60,000 clones, with around 83% as singletons. This receptor was obtained from a man in his thirties or forties with COVID-19, enrolled during active disease. Specimen: peripheral blood. The chain carries TRBV13 and TRBJ2-1; D is possibly TRBD2 (9 bases). CDR3 sequence: CASSLPPGQASSGGSGEQFF. The CDR3 nucleotides are TGTGCCAGCAGCCTTCCTCCGGGACAGGCTTCAAGCGGGGGGTCGGGTGAGCAGTTCTTC.